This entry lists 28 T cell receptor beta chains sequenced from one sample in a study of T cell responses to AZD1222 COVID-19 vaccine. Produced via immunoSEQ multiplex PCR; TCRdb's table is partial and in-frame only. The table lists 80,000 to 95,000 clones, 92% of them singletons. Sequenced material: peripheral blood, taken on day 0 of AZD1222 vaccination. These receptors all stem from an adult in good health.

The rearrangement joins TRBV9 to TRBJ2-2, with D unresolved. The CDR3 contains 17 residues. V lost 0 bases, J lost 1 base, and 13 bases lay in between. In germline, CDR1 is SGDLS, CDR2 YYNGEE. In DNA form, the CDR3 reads TGTGCCAGCAGCGTAGCTCGAGGTACTGTGAACACCGGGGAGCTGTTTTTT. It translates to CASSVARGTVNTGELFF. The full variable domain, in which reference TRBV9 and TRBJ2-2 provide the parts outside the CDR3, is DSGVTQTPKHLITATGQRVTLRCSPRSGDLSVYWYQQSLDQGLQFLIQYYNGEERAKGNILERFSAQQFPDLHSELNLSSLELGDSALYFCASSVARGTVNTGELFFGEGSRLTVL.

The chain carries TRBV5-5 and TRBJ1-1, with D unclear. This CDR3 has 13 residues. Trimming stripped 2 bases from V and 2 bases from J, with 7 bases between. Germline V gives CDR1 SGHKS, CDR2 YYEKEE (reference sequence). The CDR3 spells CASSFPGNTEAFF. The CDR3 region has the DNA TGTGCCAGCAGCTTTCCAGGCAACACTGAAGCTTTCTTT.

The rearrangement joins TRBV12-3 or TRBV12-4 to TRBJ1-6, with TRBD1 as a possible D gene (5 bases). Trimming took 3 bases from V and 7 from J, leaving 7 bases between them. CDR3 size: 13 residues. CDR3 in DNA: TGTGCCAGCAGTTTCGGGGGGAATTCACCCCTCCACTTT. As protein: CASSFGGNSPLHF.

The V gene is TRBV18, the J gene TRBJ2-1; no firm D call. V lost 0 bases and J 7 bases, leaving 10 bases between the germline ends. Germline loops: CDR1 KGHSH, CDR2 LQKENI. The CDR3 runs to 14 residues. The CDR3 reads CASSPPDSPNEQFF. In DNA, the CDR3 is TGTGCCAGCTCACCACCCGATAGCCCTAATGAGCAGTTCTTC.

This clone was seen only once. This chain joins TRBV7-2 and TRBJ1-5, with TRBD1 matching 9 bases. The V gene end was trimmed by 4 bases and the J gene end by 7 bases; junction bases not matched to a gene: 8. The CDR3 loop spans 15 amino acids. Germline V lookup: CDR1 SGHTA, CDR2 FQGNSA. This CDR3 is CASSSRGQGGQPQHF. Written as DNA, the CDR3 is TGTGCCAGCAGCTCGAGGGGACAGGGTGGGCAGCCCCAGCATTTT.

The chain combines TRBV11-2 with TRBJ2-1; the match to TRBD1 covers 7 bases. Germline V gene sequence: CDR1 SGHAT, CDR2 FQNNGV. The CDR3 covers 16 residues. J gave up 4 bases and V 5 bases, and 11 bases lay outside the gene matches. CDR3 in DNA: TGTGCCAGCAGCCCCGAGGGGGCCTCTTTTTACAATGAGCAGTTCTTC. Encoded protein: CASSPEGASFYNEQFF.

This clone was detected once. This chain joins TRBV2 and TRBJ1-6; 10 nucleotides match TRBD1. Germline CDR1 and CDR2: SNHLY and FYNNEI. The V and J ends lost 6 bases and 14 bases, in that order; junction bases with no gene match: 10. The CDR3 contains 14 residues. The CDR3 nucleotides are TGTGCCAGCAGACCGGGACAGGGGACATTTTCCCTCCACTTT. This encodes CASRPGQGTFSLHF.

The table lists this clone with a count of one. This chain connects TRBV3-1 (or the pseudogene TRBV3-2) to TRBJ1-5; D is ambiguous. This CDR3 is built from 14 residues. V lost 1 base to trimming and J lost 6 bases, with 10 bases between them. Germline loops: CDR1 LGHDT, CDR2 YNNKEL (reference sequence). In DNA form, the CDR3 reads TGTGCCAGCAGCCAAGCCTCGTGGGGTCAGCCCCAGCATTTT. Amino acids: CASSQASWGQPQHF.

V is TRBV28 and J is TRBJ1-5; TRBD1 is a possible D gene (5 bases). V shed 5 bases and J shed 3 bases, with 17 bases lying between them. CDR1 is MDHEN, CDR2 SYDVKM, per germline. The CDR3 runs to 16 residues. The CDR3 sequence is CASSRHFQGLNQPQHF. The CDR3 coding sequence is TGTGCCAGCAGTCGCCACTTCCAGGGACTCAATCAGCCCCAGCATTTT.

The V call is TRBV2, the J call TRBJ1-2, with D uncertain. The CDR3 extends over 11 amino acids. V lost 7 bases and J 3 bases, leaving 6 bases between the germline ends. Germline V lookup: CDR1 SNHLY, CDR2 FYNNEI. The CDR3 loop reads CASKEYYGYTF. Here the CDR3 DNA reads TGTGCCAGCAAGGAATACTATGGCTACACCTTC. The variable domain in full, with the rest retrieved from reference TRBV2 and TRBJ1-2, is EPEVTQTPSHQVTQMGQEVILRCVPISNHLYFYWYRQILGQKVEFLVSFYNNEISEKSEIFDDQFSVERPDGSNFTLKIRSTKLEDSAMYFCASKEYYGYTFGSGTRLTVV.

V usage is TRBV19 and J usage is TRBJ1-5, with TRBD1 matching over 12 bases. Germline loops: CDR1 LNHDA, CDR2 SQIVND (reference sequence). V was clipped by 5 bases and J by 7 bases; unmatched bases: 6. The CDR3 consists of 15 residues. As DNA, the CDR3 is TGTGCCAGTAGTGGCCGGGACAGGGGGCTCCAGCCCCAGCATTTT. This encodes CASSGRDRGLQPQHF. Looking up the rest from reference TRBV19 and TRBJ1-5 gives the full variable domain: DGGITQSPKYLFRKEGQNVTLSCEQNLNHDAMYWYRQDPGQGLRLIYYSQIVNDFQKGDIAEGYSVSREKKESFPLTVTSAQKNPTAFYLCASSGRDRGLQPQHFGDGTRLSIL.

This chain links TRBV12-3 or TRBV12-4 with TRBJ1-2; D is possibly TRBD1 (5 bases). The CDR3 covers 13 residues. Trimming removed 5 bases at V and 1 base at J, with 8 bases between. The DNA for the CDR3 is TGTGCCAGCAGTCGGGACGGTAACTATGGCTACACCTTC. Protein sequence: CASSRDGNYGYTF.

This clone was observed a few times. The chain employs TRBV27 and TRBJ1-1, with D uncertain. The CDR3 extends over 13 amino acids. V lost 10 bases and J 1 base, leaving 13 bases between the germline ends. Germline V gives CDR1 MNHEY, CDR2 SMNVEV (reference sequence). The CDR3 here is CATSPFRNTEAFF. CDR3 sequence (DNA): TGTGCCACCTCCCCGTTTCGGAACACTGAAGCTTTCTTT.

The CDR3 reads CASSLGDGRAGETQYF. In DNA, the CDR3 is TGTGCCAGCAGCTTAGGTGACGGGAGGGCCGGAGAGACCCAGTACTTC. The chain has TRBV7-2 and TRBJ2-5; 8 nucleotides agree with TRBD2. V shed 1 base and J 4 bases; nucleotides not matched to a gene: 8. The CDR3 extends over 16 amino acids. Germline CDR1 is SGHTA and CDR2 is FQGNSA.

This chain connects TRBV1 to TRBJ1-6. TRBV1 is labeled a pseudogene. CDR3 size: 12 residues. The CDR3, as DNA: TGCACCAGCAGCCAAAATAATTCACCCCTCCACTTT. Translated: CTSSQNNSPLHF.

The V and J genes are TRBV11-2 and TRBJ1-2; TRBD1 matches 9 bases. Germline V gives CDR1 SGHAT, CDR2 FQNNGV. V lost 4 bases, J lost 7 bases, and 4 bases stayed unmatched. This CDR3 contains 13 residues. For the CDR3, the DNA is TGTGCCAGCAGCTCCGGGACAGGGAGTGGCTACACCTTC. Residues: CASSSGTGSGYTF.

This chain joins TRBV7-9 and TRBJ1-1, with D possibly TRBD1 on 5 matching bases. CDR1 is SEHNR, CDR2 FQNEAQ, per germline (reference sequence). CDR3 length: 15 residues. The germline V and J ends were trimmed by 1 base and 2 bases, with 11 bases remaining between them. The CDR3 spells CASSLVGGSNTEAFF. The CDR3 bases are TGTGCCAGCAGCTTAGTGGGGGGTTCCAACACTGAAGCTTTCTTT.

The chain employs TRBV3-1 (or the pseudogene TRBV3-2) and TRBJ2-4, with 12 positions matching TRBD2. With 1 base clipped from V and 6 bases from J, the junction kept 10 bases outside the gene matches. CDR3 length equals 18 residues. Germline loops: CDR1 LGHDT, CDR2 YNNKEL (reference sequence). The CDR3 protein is CASSQVLLAGGLRNIQYF. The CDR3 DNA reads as TGTGCCAGCAGCCAAGTTCTGCTAGCGGGAGGGCTTAGAAACATTCAGTACTTC.

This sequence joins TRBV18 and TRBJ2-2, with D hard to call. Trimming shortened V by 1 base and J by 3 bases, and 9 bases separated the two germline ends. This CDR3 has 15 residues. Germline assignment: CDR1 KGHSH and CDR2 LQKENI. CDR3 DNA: TGTGCCAGCTCACCACTGACCGCAGACACCGGGGAGCTGTTTTTT. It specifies CASSPLTADTGELFF.

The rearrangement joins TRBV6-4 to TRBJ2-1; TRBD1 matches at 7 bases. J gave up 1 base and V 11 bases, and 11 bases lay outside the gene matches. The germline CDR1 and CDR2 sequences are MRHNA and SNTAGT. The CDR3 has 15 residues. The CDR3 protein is CAGLTGTDSYNEQFF. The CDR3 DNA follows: TGTGCCGGACTGACCGGGACAGATTCCTACAATGAGCAGTTCTTC.

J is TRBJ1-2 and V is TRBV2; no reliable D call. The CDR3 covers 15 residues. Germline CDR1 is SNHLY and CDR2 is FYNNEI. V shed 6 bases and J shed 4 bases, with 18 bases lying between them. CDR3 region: CASSGPLESSYGYTF. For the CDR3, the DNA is TGTGCCAGCAGCGGACCTCTTGAGTCGAGCTATGGCTACACCTTC.

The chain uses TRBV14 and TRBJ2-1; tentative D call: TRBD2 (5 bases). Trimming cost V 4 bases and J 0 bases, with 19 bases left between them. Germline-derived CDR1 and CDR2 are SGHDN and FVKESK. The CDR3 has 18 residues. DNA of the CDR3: TGTGCCAGCAGCCCGATACATTCTAGCAAACCCTCCTACAATGAGCAGTTCTTC. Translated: CASSPIHSSKPSYNEQFF.

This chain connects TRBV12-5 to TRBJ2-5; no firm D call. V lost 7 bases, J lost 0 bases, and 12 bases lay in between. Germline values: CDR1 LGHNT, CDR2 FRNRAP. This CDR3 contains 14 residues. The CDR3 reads CASVLIQYQETQYF. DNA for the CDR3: TGTGCTAGTGTCCTGATTCAATACCAAGAGACCCAGTACTTC.

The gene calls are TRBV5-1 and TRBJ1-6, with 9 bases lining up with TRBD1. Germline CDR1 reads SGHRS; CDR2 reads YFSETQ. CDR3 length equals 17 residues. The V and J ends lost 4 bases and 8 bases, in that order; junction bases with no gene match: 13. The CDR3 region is CASSTEIYRTGDSPLHF. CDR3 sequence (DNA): TGCGCCAGCAGCACGGAAATTTATCGGACAGGGGATTCACCCCTCCACTTT.

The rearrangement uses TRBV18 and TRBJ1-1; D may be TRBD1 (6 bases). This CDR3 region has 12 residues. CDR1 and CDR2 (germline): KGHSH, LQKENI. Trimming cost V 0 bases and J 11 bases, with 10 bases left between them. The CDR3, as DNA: TGTGCCAGCTCACCACCACAGGGCAATGCTTTCTTT. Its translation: CASSPPQGNAFF.

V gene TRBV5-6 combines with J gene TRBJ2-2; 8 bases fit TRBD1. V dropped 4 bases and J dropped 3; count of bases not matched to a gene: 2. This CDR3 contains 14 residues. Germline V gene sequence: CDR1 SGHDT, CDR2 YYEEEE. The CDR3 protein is CASSGQGDTGELFF. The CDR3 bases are TGTGCCAGCAGCGGACAGGGTGACACCGGGGAGCTGTTTTTT. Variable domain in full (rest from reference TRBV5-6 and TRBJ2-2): DAGVTQSPTHLIKTRGQQVTLRCSPKSGHDTVSWYQQALGQGPQFIFQYYEEEERQRGNFPDRFSGHQFPNYSSELNVNALLLGDSALYLCASSGQGDTGELFFGEGSRLTVL.

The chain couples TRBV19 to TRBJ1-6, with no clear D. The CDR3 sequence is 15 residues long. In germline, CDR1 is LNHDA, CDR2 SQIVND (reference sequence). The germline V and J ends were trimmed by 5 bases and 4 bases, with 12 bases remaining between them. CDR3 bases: TGTGCCAGTAGTTCCGGAACAGAGTATAATTCACCCCTCCACTTT. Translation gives CASSSGTEYNSPLHF.

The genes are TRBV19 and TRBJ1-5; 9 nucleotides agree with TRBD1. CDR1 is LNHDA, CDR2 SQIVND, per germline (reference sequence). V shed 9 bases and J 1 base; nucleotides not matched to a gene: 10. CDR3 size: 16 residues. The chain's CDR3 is CASHTGQGNSNQPQHF. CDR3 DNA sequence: TGTGCCAGCCACACGGGACAGGGCAACAGCAATCAGCCCCAGCATTTT.